This record concerns one T cell receptor (beta chain) sequence. The sequence runs out 3 residues before the end of the CDR3; the remainder is reconstructed from the germline J gene. The data were taken from a study of T cells in women clearing cervical HPV infection. Germline CDR1 reads DFQATT; CDR2 reads SNEGSKA (reference sequence). V lost 0 bases and J lost 5, with 10 bases in between. This CDR3 has 13 amino acids. Genomic DNA, averaging about 1,100 ng per sample, yielded TCR beta CDR3 via immunoSEQ. Sequencing used immunoSEQ multiplex PCR; TCRdb keeps in-frame clones, though not all of them. The repertoire table contains 20,000 to 25,000 clones.

Sequences were obtained from blood buffy coat. The chain recombines TRBV20-1 with TRBJ2-5; D ambiguous. The clonotype comes from a woman aged 18-69 years with a cervical HPV16 infection that either progressed to CIN3+ or cleared (not recorded which). CDR3 DNA (partial): TGCAGTGCTAGAGATCAAGTCGGGGAGACC. It translates to CSARDQVGET. The whole CDR3 protein reads CSARDQVGETQYF.